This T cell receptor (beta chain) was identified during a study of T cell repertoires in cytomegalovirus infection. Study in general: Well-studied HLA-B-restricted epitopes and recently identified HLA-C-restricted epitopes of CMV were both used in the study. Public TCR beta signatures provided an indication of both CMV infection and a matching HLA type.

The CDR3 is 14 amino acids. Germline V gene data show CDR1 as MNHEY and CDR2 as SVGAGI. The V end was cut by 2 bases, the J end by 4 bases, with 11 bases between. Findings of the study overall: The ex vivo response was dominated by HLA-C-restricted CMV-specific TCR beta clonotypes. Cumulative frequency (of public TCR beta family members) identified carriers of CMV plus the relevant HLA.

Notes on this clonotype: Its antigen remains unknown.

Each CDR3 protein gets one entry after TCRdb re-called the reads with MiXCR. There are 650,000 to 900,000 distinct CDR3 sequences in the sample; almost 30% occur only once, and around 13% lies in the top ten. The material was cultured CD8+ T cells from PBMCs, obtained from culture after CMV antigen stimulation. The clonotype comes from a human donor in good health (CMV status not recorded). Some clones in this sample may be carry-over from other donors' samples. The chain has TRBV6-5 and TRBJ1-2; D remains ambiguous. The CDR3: CASSYVDGGYGYTF. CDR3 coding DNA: TGTGCCAGCAGTTACGTGGACGGCGGCTATGGCTACACCTTC.